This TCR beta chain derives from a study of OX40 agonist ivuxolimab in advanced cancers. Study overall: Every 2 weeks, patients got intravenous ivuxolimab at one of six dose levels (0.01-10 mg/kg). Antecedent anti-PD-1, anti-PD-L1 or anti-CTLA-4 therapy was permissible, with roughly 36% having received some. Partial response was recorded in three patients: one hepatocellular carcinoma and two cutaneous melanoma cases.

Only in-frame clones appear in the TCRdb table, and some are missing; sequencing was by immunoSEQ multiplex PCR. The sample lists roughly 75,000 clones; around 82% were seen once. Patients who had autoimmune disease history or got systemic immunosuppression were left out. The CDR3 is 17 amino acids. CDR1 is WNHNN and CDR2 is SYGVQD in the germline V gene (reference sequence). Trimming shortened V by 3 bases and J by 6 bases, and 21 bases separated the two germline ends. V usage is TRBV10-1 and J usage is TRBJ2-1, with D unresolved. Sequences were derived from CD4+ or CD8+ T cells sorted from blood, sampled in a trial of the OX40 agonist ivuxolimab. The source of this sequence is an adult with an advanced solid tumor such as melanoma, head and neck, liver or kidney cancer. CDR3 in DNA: TGCGCCAGCAGTGATTCGGTCTTCGGGTCGATCGGCAATGAGCAGTTCTTC. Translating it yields CASSDSVFGSIGNEQFF.